One sample yielded the 24 T cell receptor beta chains listed below, sequenced in a study of glioma-infiltrating T cells after dendritic cell vaccination. The table came from immunoSEQ multiplex PCR; TCRdb's copy has only in-frame clones and leaves some out. The table records more than 95,000 clones, roughly 80% of them present only once. Time point reported: after dendritic cell vaccination, including at tumor progression/relapse. Sequences were derived from blood, sampled after dendritic cell vaccination. These receptors came from a human donor with glioblastoma.

This chain joins TRBV27 and TRBJ2-7, with 11 positions matching TRBD1. CDR3 length: 13 residues. Germline V gene data show CDR1 as MNHEY and CDR2 as SMNVEV (reference sequence). With V trimmed by 4 bases and J by 8 bases, 4 bases remained unmatched. In DNA, the CDR3 is TGTGCCAGCAGTTCTGGGGACAGGGGGAAGCAGTACTTC. This gives the protein CASSSGDRGKQYF.

This chain connects TRBV27 to TRBJ2-3; TRBD1 is a possible D gene (6 bases). Looked up from germline, CDR1 is MNHEY and CDR2 is SMNVEV (reference sequence). This CDR3 is built from 13 residues. Between the trimmed V and J ends, which lost 6 bases and 2 bases, there was a span of 9 bases. CDR3 coding DNA: TGTGCCAGCAGGGGACATGCCACAGATACGCAGTATTTT. Protein sequence: CASRGHATDTQYF.

The V and J genes are TRBV18 and TRBJ2-5; maybe TRBD1 (5 bases). This CDR3 contains 15 residues. V was trimmed by 3 bases and J by 5 bases, leaving 16 bases between them. From germline, CDR1 is KGHSH and CDR2 LQKENI. The CDR3 DNA sequence: TGTGCCAGCTCACCGATTCAGGGCTCGCAGGAGACCCAGTACTTC. As protein: CASSPIQGSQETQYF.

This clone occurred a few times. CDR3 in amino acids: CASSPMSGRQAEQYF. The CDR3 DNA reads TGTGCCAGCAGCCCAATGAGCGGGAGGCAGGCCGAGCAGTACTTC. This sequence joins TRBV5-4 and TRBJ2-7; 9 bases are shared with TRBD2. This CDR3 spans 15 amino acids. CDR1 is SGHNT and CDR2 is YYREEE in the germline V gene (reference sequence). The ends lost 4 bases at V and 6 bases at J; junction bases unmatched: 11. Using reference TRBV5-4 and TRBJ2-7 for the parts outside the CDR3, the full variable domain is ETGVTQSPTHLIKTRGQQVTLRCSSQSGHNTVSWYQQALGQGPQFIFQYYREEENGRGNFPPRFSGLQFPNYSSELNVNALELDDSALYLCASSPMSGRQAEQYFGPGTRLTVT.

The chain has TRBV5-1 and TRBJ1-2; D call uncertain. Germline CDR1 and CDR2: SGHRS and YFSETQ. The V end lost 0 bases, the J end lost 2 bases, and 8 bases lay between the germline ends. CDR3 length equals 14 residues. Here the CDR3 DNA reads TGCGCCAGCAGCTTGGAATCAGGCAACTATGGCTACACCTTC. Translating gives CASSLESGNYGYTF.

The chain carries TRBV28 and TRBJ1-5; 7 bases are shared with TRBD1. Germline assignment: CDR1 MDHEN and CDR2 SYDVKM. The CDR3 consists of 16 residues. The V segment lost 4 bases and the J segment 3 bases; nucleotides outside the gene matches: 9. CDR3 sequence reads: CASSSMTGMYNQPQHF. Written as DNA, the CDR3 is TGTGCCAGCAGTTCCATGACAGGGATGTACAATCAGCCCCAGCATTTT.

CDR3 sequence: CASSLVDRGYEQYF. The CDR3 DNA reads as TGCGCCAGCAGCCTAGTGGACAGGGGCTACGAGCAGTACTTC. This chain uses TRBV5-1 with TRBJ2-7; 9 bases line up with TRBD1. Trimming took 4 bases from V and 3 from J; bases not matched to a gene: 5. The germline CDR1 and CDR2 sequences are SGHRS and YFSETQ. The CDR3 loop spans 14 amino acids. Full variable domain (rest looked up from reference TRBV5-1 and TRBJ2-7): KAGVTQTPRYLIKTRGQQVTLSCSPISGHRSVSWYQQTPGQGLQFLFEYFSETQRNKGNFPGRFSGRQFSNSRSEMNVSTLELGDSALYLCASSLVDRGYEQYFGPGTRLTVT.

This rearrangement joins TRBV27 to TRBJ1-2, with D possibly matching TRBD1 (5 bases). CDR1 and CDR2 (germline): MNHEY, SMNVEV (reference sequence). This CDR3 has 13 amino acids. The V end was cut by 3 bases, the J end by 6 bases, with 11 bases between. In DNA form, the CDR3 reads TGTGCCAGCAGTTTTAGGGGCAGGAATGGCTACACCTTC. Translated, it gives CASSFRGRNGYTF.

V usage is TRBV2 and J usage is TRBJ2-1; D uncertain. Germline assignment: CDR1 SNHLY and CDR2 FYNNEI. Trimming removed 2 bases at V and 6 bases at J, with 8 bases between. The CDR3 length is 13 residues. CDR3 in amino acids: CASSENEVNEQFF. CDR3 DNA sequence: TGTGCCAGCAGTGAAAATGAGGTCAATGAGCAGTTCTTC.

The CDR3 sequence: CASSFIGLAGETQYF. The CDR3 bases are TGTGCCAGCAGCTTTATTGGGCTAGCGGGCGAGACCCAGTACTTC. V and J are TRBV7-2 and TRBJ2-5, with TRBD2 matching 8 bases. The V segment lost 3 bases and the J segment 5 bases; nucleotides outside the gene matches: 8. The V gene's germline CDR1 is SGHTA and CDR2 FQGNSA. The CDR3 totals 15 residues.

This clone was seen a single time. The chain uses TRBV27 and TRBJ2-1; TRBD1 matches at 9 bases. This CDR3 spans 16 amino acids. Germline loops: CDR1 MNHEY, CDR2 SMNVEV (reference sequence). The V segment lost 5 bases and the J segment 8 bases; nucleotides outside the gene matches: 13. Here the CDR3 reads CASSKSPGQGTDEQFF. The CDR3 nucleotides are TGTGCCAGCAGTAAATCTCCGGGACAGGGAACCGATGAGCAGTTCTTC.

The chain recombines TRBV6-6 with TRBJ1-5, with TRBD1 matching over 8 bases. Germline V gene data show CDR1 as MNHNY and CDR2 as SVGAGI (reference sequence). The CDR3 length is 15 residues. The ends lost 3 bases at V and 3 bases at J; junction bases unmatched: 4. The CDR3 reads CASSYGRGPNQPQHF. For the CDR3, the DNA is TGTGCCAGCAGTTATGGCAGGGGGCCCAATCAGCCCCAGCATTTT.

This sequence joins TRBV29-1 and TRBJ2-5; TRBD2 agrees at 7 bases. With 7 bases clipped from V and 5 bases from J, the junction kept 7 bases outside the gene matches. Germline V CDR1 and CDR2: SQVTM, ANQGSEA. This CDR3 region has 12 residues. Here the CDR3 DNA reads TGCAGCGGGGGGGGAAGTAGGGAGACCCAGTACTTC. Translated: CSGGGSRETQYF.

The chain combines TRBV6-1 with TRBJ2-3; 8 nucleotides match TRBD2. Germline assignment: CDR1 MNHNS and CDR2 SASEGT. V shed 5 bases, J shed 13 bases, and the junction held 8 bases outside the gene matches. The CDR3 spans 12 residues. The CDR3 here is CASSPGGGLKYF. CDR3 nucleotides: TGTGCCAGCAGTCCGGGGGGGGGACTGAAGTATTTT.

The CDR3 sequence: CASSKGEGFTFRGEAFF. DNA for the CDR3: TGTGCCAGCAGCAAAGGTGAGGGTTTTACCTTTAGAGGTGAAGCTTTCTTT. J is TRBJ1-1 and V is TRBV27; D not resolved. Trimming left V 6 bases short and J 7 bases short, with 27 bases between. CDR1 MNHEY and CDR2 SMNVEV come from the germline V gene (reference sequence). This CDR3 contains 17 residues.

This clone has more than one count but fewer than ten. This chain links TRBV27 with TRBJ2-7; 7 bases fit TRBD1. V lost 5 bases and J lost 3; bases outside the gene matches: 4. The CDR3 is 13 residues long. Germline-derived CDR1 and CDR2 are MNHEY and SMNVEV (reference sequence). DNA of the CDR3: TGTGCCAGCAGTATGAGGGGGCGCTACGAGCAGTACTTC. Its translation: CASSMRGRYEQYF.

This clone was observed once. The chain joins TRBV7-3 to TRBJ2-1; D remains unclear. V shed 1 base and J shed 6 bases, with 10 bases lying between them. Germline V gene data show CDR1 as SGHTA and CDR2 as FQGTGA. The CDR3 runs 14 residues. The CDR3 nucleotides read TGTGCCAGCAGCTTAAGTTTTCCCGGCAATGAGCAGTTCTTC. This codes for CASSLSFPGNEQFF.

This clone was counted a single time. The gene calls are TRBV7-9 and TRBJ1-2, with 7 bases matching TRBD1. The CDR3 has 15 residues. Germline trimming cut 5 bases from V and 0 bases from J; bases unmatched to any gene: 6. Germline values: CDR1 SEHNR, CDR2 FQNEAQ (reference sequence). CDR3 loop: CASSPRTGSNYGYTF. The CDR3 bases are TGTGCCAGCAGCCCCCGGACAGGTTCTAACTATGGCTACACCTTC.

The genes are TRBV2 and TRBJ2-3, with 13 bases identical to TRBD2. After removal of 2 bases from V and 4 bases from J, the junction contained 3 bases not matched to a gene. The germline gives CDR1 SNHLY, CDR2 FYNNEI. This CDR3 region has 16 residues. The CDR3 DNA follows: TGTGCCAGCAGTGAATTGGGACTAGCGGGGCCAGATACGCAGTATTTT. This gives the protein CASSELGLAGPDTQYF.

This chain's CDR3 is CSVDSSTDTQYF. Written as DNA, the CDR3 is TGCAGCGTTGACTCGAGCACAGATACGCAGTATTTT. This sequence joins TRBV29-1 and TRBJ2-3; unclear D gene. Trimming shortened V by 3 bases and J by 0 bases, and 4 bases separated the two germline ends. There are 12 residues in the CDR3. Looked up from germline, CDR1 is SQVTM and CDR2 is ANQGSEA.

As to this clone: One end of the junction varies from germline; a read error may be responsible. This chain connects TRBV7-7 to TRBJ2-1; TRBD2 agrees at 13 bases. CDR1 is SSHAT, CDR2 FNYEAQ, per germline (reference sequence). The CDR3 sequence is 14 residues long. The CDR3 region has the DNA TGTGCTAGCAGCTGGACTAGCGGGAGTAATGAGCAGTTCTTC. This translates into CASSWTSGSNEQFF.

This chain joins TRBV30 and TRBJ1-6; 7 bases fit TRBD1. Looked up from germline, CDR1 is GTSNPN and CDR2 is SVGIG (reference sequence). The CDR3 runs to 13 residues. J was trimmed by 7 bases and V by 4 bases; bases with no gene match: 4. The CDR3 protein is CAWTGQTNSPLHF. In DNA form, the CDR3 reads TGTGCCTGGACGGGACAGACAAATTCACCCCTCCACTTT.

A few counts support this clone. DNA of the CDR3: TGTGCCAGCAGTGAAGTCCTCAGGGTTTGGTCACTAGATACGCAGTATTTT. Its translation is CASSEVLRVWSLDTQYF. V and J are TRBV6-1 and TRBJ2-3, with TRBD1 as a possible D gene (5 bases). The CDR3 covers 17 residues. Looked up from germline, CDR1 is MNHNS and CDR2 is SASEGT. Trimming took 1 base from V and 5 from J, leaving 19 bases between them.

The V gene is TRBV11-2, the J gene TRBJ2-5; D is uncertain. The V and J ends lost 0 bases and 5 bases respectively, with 4 bases between them. The germline V gene encodes CDR1 SGHAT and CDR2 FQNNGV. The CDR3 is 12 residues long. The CDR3 nucleotides are TGTGCCAGCAGCTTAGATCAGGAGACCCAGTACTTC. It is translated as CASSLDQETQYF.